The 5 T cell receptor beta chains below all came from one sample that was sequenced in a study of CD8 T cells in ankylosing spondylitis. TCRdb itself ran the 5' RACE reads through MiXCR, one entry per CDR3 protein. There are roughly 30,000 distinct CDR3 sequences in the sample; roughly 29% occur only once, and under 60% lies in the top ten. The material sequenced was synovial fluid, either unsorted or a sorted T cell fraction (not recorded which). These receptors all stem from a male donor with ankylosing spondylitis.

The sample holds many counts of this clonotype. The genes are TRBV11-3 and TRBJ2-7; D might be TRBD2 (5 bases). V shed 3 bases and J shed 6 bases, with 9 bases lying between them. The germline CDR1 and CDR2 sequences are SGHNT and YENEEA. CDR3 length equals 12 residues. The CDR3 is CASSFRGSEQYF. The CDR3 DNA is TGTGCCAGCAGCTTCCGCGGGTCCGAGCAGTACTTC.

This clonotype was counted only a few times. The chain joins TRBV10-3 to TRBJ1-1; 8 nucleotides agree with TRBD1. The J segment lost 3 bases and the V segment lost 10 bases, leaving 19 bases of the junction unmatched. Germline values: CDR1 ENHRY, CDR2 SYGVKD. CDR3 size: 17 residues. DNA of the CDR3: TGTGCCACCTGGAGTTGGGATCAGGGGGCGAGGGACACTGAAGCTTTCTTT. It yields the protein CATWSWDQGARDTEAFF.

The count of this clonotype is one. CDR3 residues: CASSFSGRATYNEQFF. The CDR3 bases are TGTGCCAGCAGCTTTAGCGGGAGGGCAACCTACAATGAGCAGTTCTTC. The chain has TRBV7-8 and TRBJ2-1; TRBD2 aligns across 11 bases. The CDR3 totals 16 residues. With 3 bases clipped from V and 2 bases from J, the junction kept 3 bases outside the gene matches. Germline V gene lookup returns CDR1 SGHVS and CDR2 FQNEAQ.

This chain links TRBV5-6 with TRBJ2-7, with 8 bases identical to TRBD2. The germline V gene has CDR1 SGHDT and CDR2 YYEEEE. Trimming took 4 bases from V and 0 from J; bases not matched to a gene: 3. The CDR3 is made up of 14 amino acids. The CDR3 sequence: CASSGGLASYEQYF. For the CDR3, the DNA is TGTGCCAGCAGCGGCGGACTAGCCTCCTACGAGCAGTACTTC.

This clonotype appeared many times. The rearrangement uses TRBV10-3 and TRBJ2-7; perhaps TRBD2 as D (6 bases). Germline loops: CDR1 ENHRY, CDR2 SYGVKD. Trimming shortened V by 1 base and J by 3 bases, and 13 bases separated the two germline ends. The CDR3 is 15 residues long. The CDR3 DNA reads as TGTGCCATCAGTGAGTACCGGGAGATACACTACGAGCAGTACTTC. This encodes CAISEYREIHYEQYF.